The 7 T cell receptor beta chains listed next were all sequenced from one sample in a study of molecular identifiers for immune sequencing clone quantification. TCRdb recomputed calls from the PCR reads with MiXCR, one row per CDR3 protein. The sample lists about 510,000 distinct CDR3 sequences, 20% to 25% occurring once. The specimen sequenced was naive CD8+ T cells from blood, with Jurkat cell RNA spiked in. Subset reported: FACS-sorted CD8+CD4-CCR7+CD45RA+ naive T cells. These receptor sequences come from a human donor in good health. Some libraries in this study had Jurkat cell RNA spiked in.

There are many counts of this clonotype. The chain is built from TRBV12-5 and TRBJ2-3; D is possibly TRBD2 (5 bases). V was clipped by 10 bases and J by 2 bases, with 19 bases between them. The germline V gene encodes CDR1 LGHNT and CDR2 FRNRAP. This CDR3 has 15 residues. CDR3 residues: CATSGVLRDTDTQYF. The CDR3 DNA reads TGTGCTACCTCCGGGGTACTTCGGGACACAGATACGCAGTATTTT.

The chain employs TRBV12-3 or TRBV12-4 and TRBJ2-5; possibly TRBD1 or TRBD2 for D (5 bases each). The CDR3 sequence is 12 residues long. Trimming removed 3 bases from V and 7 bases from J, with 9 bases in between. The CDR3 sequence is CASSFGGLTQYF. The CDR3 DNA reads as TGTGCCAGCAGTTTTGGGGGTTTGACCCAGTACTTC.

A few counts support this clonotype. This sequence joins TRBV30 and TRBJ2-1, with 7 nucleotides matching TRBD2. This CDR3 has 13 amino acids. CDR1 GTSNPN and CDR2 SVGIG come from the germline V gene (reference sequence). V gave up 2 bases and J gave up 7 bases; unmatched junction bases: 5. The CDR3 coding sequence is TGTGCCTGGAGTTTGGCTAGCGGAAATGAGCAGTTCTTC. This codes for CAWSLASGNEQFF.

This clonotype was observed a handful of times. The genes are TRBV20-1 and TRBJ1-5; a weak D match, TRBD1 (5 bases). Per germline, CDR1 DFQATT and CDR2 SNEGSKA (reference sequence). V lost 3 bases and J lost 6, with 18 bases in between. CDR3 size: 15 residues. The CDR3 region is CSARRGVDYSQPQHF. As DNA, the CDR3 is TGCAGTGCTAGGAGGGGAGTAGACTACAGTCAGCCCCAGCATTTT.

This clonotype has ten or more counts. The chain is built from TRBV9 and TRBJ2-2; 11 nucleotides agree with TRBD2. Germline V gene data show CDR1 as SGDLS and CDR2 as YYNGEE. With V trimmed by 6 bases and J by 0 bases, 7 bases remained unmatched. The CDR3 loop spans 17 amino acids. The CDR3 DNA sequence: TGTGCCAGCAATCCGGGGACTAGCGGACCGAACACCGGGGAGCTGTTTTTT. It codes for CASNPGTSGPNTGELFF.

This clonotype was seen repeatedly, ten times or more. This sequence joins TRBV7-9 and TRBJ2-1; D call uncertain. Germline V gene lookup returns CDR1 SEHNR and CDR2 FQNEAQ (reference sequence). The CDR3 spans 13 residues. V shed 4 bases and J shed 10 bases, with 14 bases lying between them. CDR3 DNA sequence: TGTGCCAGCAGCTCAGAGGACCACCAAGAGCAGTTCTTC. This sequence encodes CASSSEDHQEQFF.

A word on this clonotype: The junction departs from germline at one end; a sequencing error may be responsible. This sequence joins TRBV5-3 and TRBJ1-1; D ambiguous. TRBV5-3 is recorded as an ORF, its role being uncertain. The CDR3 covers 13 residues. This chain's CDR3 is CASSLAMITEAFF. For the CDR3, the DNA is TGTGCCAGCAGCTTGGCGATGATCACTGAAGCTTTCTTT.